The clone carrying this TCR beta chain was counted once. What it binds is not known. Sequenced by immunoSEQ multiplex PCR; TCRdb stores in-frame clones only, minus some. This table holds 90,000 to 120,000 clones, 75% to 90% found once. These data originate in a study of T cell clones after liver transplantation. Background on the study: Immunosuppression withdrawal was tried within 2 years after liver transplantation in this trial. HCV positivity affected three of eight recipients; the rest lacked autoimmune or viral indications. Study results and limitations: These preliminary findings come from unstandardized post-transplant sampling times.

Unstimulated PBMCs were sorted into CD3+CD4+ and CD3+CD8+ populations. V lost 2 bases and J 5 bases, leaving 10 bases between the germline ends. CDR3 length: 13 residues. Looked up from germline, CDR1 is LNHDA and CDR2 is SQIVND (reference sequence). This TCR derives from a human donor who received a liver transplant. This chain links TRBV19 with TRBJ2-7; TRBD1 might be the D (5 bases). The input for sequencing was CD4+ T cells from blood, taken before liver transplant. In DNA form, the CDR3 reads TGTGCCAGTAGTATAAATGCAGGGAACGAGCAGTACTTC. Its protein is CASSINAGNEQYF.